This T cell receptor (beta chain) is drawn from a study of Tregs in tolerant kidney transplant recipients. The protocol was immunoSEQ multiplex PCR, while the TCRdb copy is restricted to in-frame clones and leaves out a portion. The repertoire includes 90,000 or so clones, about 92% of them detected once, and 4.5% to 5% sits in the top ten. Germline V gene lookup returns CDR1 MNHEY and CDR2 SMNVEV (reference sequence). The CDR3 consists of 13 residues. The ends were cut back, 2 bases at V and 5 bases at J, with 10 bases in the middle. The origin of this receptor is a human donor in good health. The V gene is TRBV27, the J gene TRBJ2-7; a possible D gene is TRBD2 (5 bases). Material: CD8+ T cells from blood. This CDR3 reads CASSLLGVHEQYF. CDR3 nucleotides: TGTGCCAGCAGTTTACTGGGAGTCCACGAGCAGTACTTC.